A single sample is the source of the 32 T cell receptor beta chains below, sequenced in a study of CD8+ T cells in alopecia areata. Extraction of RNA preceded its reverse transcription into cDNA, which served as the sequencing template. This table comes from immunoSEQ multiplex PCR, and its TCRdb copy is limited to in-frame clones, with some not included. Among roughly 150,000 clones listed, over 70% were seen once. The source was CD8+ T cells sorted from blood, collected at week 0. These receptors originate from a human donor with alopecia areata.

V and J are TRBV29-1 and TRBJ2-1; D gene uncertain. Germline CDR1 is SQVTM and CDR2 is ANQGSEA. The germline V and J ends were trimmed by 2 bases and 5 bases, with 10 bases remaining between them. The CDR3 sequence is 13 residues long. The CDR3 here is CSVEMPLDNEQFF. The CDR3 nucleotides are TGCAGCGTTGAAATGCCTCTTGACAATGAGCAGTTCTTC.

The chain joins TRBV2 to TRBJ2-1, with D uncertain. Germline assignment: CDR1 SNHLY and CDR2 FYNNEI. V lost 6 bases, J lost 3 bases, and 12 bases lay in between. The CDR3 has 14 amino acids. CDR3 loop: CASRTGVSYNEQFF. For the CDR3, the DNA is TGTGCCAGCAGGACGGGCGTGAGCTACAATGAGCAGTTCTTC.

V is TRBV7-9 and J is TRBJ1-1, with unresolved D. Trimming left V 0 bases short and J 3 bases short, with 5 bases between. Germline values: CDR1 SEHNR, CDR2 FQNEAQ (reference sequence). The CDR3 is made up of 13 amino acids. The CDR3, as DNA: TGTGCCAGCAGCTTAGCCCTGGACACTGAAGCTTTCTTT. Translation: CASSLALDTEAFF.

The CDR3 DNA reads as TGTGCCAGCAGCTTGACTAGCGGGAGGAATGAGCAGTTCTTC. It codes for CASSLTSGRNEQFF. This rearrangement joins TRBV11-2 to TRBJ2-1; 13 nucleotides match TRBD2. Germline CDR1 SGHAT, CDR2 FQNNGV. The CDR3 contains 14 residues. J was trimmed by 7 bases and V by 3 bases; bases with no gene match: 0. The entire variable domain, with the rest obtained from reference TRBV11-2 and TRBJ2-1, is as follows: EAGVAQSPRYKIIEKRQSVAFWCNPISGHATLYWYQQILGQGPKLLIQFQNNGVVDDSQLPKDRFSAERLKGVDSTLKIQPAKLEDSAVYLCASSLTSGRNEQFFGPGTRLTVL.

The CDR3 sequence: CASSLRGGVEQYF. The CDR3 region has the DNA TGTGCCAGCAGCTTAAGGGGTGGGGTGGAGCAGTACTTC. The chain joins TRBV27 to TRBJ2-7; weak D call: TRBD1 (5 bases). Germline V CDR1 and CDR2: MNHEY, SMNVEV (reference sequence). The length of the CDR3 is 13 residues. Between the trimmed V and J ends, which lost 6 bases and 7 bases, there was a span of 16 bases.

The chain is built from TRBV30 and TRBJ1-6; D is ambiguous. Between the trimmed V and J ends, which lost 5 bases and 1 base, there was a span of 3 bases. This CDR3 contains 12 residues. The germline gives CDR1 GTSNPN, CDR2 SVGIG (reference sequence). The CDR3 region is CAWGSYNSPLHF. The CDR3 DNA sequence: TGTGCCTGGGGTTCCTATAATTCACCCCTCCACTTT.

The genes are TRBV5-6 and TRBJ2-2; D possibly uses TRBD1 or TRBD2 (6 bases each). Trimming left V 4 bases short and J 2 bases short, with 15 bases between. This CDR3 has 16 residues. Germline loops: CDR1 SGHDT, CDR2 YYEEEE. CDR3 DNA: TGTGCCAGCAGCCGCCTGGCGGGACAAAACACCGGGGAGCTGTTTTTT. Translation gives CASSRLAGQNTGELFF.

Note on this clone: The junction departs from germline at one end; a sequencing error may be responsible. Distinct nucleotide sequences in the sample also encode this CDR3. This CDR3 reads CASSPLSSRSSYNEQFF. Written as DNA, the CDR3 is TGTGCCAGCTCACCACTATCCAGCAGAAGCTCCTATAATGAGCAGTTCTTC. The J gene is TRBJ2-1, the V gene TRBV18, with D hard to call. Germline V gene data show CDR1 as KGHSH and CDR2 as LQKENI. This CDR3 is 17 amino acids long. The whole variable domain, filled in from reference TRBV18 and TRBJ2-1, reads NAGVMQNPRHLVRRRGQEARLRCSPMKGHSHVYWYRQLPEEGLKFMVYLQKENIIDESGMPKERFSAEFPKEGPSILRIQQVVRGDSAAYFCASSPLSSRSSYNEQFFGPGTRLTVL.

This clone was observed once. The chain carries TRBV9 and TRBJ2-1; D remains ambiguous. CDR1 SGDLS and CDR2 YYNGEE come from the germline V gene. V was shortened by 2 bases and J by 5 bases, with 17 bases between the two germline ends. The CDR3 runs 16 residues. CDR3 in amino acids: CASSVFSRTLNNEQFF. The DNA of the CDR3 is TGTGCCAGCAGCGTTTTCTCGCGGACCTTGAACAATGAGCAGTTCTTC.

The chain couples TRBV4-2 to TRBJ2-3; 14 bases agree with TRBD2. With V trimmed by 6 bases and J by 4 bases, 0 bases remained unmatched. There are 14 residues in the CDR3. Germline CDR1 reads LGHNA; CDR2 reads YNFKEQ. The CDR3 DNA is TGTGCCAGCAGGACTAGCGGGGGGGCAGATACGCAGTATTTT. It specifies CASRTSGGADTQYF.

The chain links TRBV14 to TRBJ1-1; TRBD1 agrees at 9 bases. The CDR3 is 14 amino acids. Germline assignment: CDR1 SGHDN and CDR2 FVKESK. J was trimmed by 5 bases and V by 3 bases; bases with no gene match: 4. CDR3 sequence (DNA): TGTGCCAGCAGCCACCGGGACAGGGTGACTGAAGCTTTCTTT. Protein: CASSHRDRVTEAFF.

This clone was recorded a few times. This chain links TRBV27 with TRBJ2-3; D gene ambiguous. The CDR3 covers 12 residues. CDR1 MNHEY and CDR2 SMNVEV come from the germline V gene (reference sequence). Deletions cut 4 bases from V and 5 bases from J, with 7 bases between. The chain's CDR3 is CASSSPEDTQYF. CDR3 sequence (DNA): TGTGCCAGCAGTTCACCCGAAGATACGCAGTATTTT.

V gene TRBV10-1 combines with J gene TRBJ2-2; 7 bases agree with TRBD2. This CDR3 has 14 amino acids. V gave up 3 bases and J gave up 5 bases; unmatched junction bases: 3. From germline, CDR1 is WNHNN and CDR2 SYGVQD (reference sequence). The CDR3 is CASSDGGETGELFF. The CDR3 DNA reads TGCGCCAGCAGTGATGGGGGGGAAACCGGGGAGCTGTTTTTT.

The chain links TRBV7-8 to TRBJ2-3; TRBD1 matches at 8 bases. CDR3 size: 16 residues. The trim removed 1 base at V and 2 bases at J, leaving 5 bases unmatched. CDR1 and CDR2 (germline): SGHVS, FQNEAQ. The CDR3 DNA sequence: TGTGCCAGCAGCTTAGTCGGACAGGGAGACACAGATACGCAGTATTTT. Translation: CASSLVGQGDTDTQYF. The whole variable domain, remainder taken from reference TRBV7-8 and TRBJ2-3, is GAGVSQSPRYKVAKRGQDVALRCDPISGHVSLFWYQQALGQGPEFLTYFQNEAQLDKSGLPSDRFFAERPEGSVSTLKIQRTQQEDSAVYLCASSLVGQGDTDTQYFGPGTRLTVL.

This chain links TRBV19 with TRBJ1-6; 10 bases map to TRBD1. Germline V gene lookup returns CDR1 LNHDA and CDR2 SQIVND (reference sequence). The V and J ends lost 8 bases and 5 bases, in that order; junction bases with no gene match: 0. The CDR3 has 13 amino acids. CDR3: CASGQGDNSPLHF. The CDR3 nucleotides read TGTGCCAGTGGACAGGGGGATAATTCACCCCTCCACTTT.

This chain joins TRBV11-2 and TRBJ2-7; 7 bases are shared with TRBD2. The junction had 11 bases not matched to a gene; V was cut back by 1 base and J by 2 bases. CDR1 and CDR2 (germline): SGHAT, FQNNGV. The CDR3 runs 17 residues. The CDR3 DNA sequence: TGTGCCAGCAGCTTAGTTCGCAGCATGCGGGGGACCTACGAGCAGTACTTC. As protein: CASSLVRSMRGTYEQYF.

About this clone: Other DNA sequences within the sample encode an identical CDR3. CDR3 bases: TGTGCCAGCAGTTACGGACAGGGGGCATACGAGCAGTACTTC. Residues: CASSYGQGAYEQYF. The chain has TRBV6-5 and TRBJ2-7; 11 bases map to TRBD1. V shed 2 bases, J shed 4 bases, and the junction held 1 base outside the gene matches. This CDR3 spans 14 amino acids. The germline V gene encodes CDR1 MNHEY and CDR2 SVGAGI.

The J gene is TRBJ1-4, the V gene TRBV2; 9 bases fit TRBD1. This CDR3 is built from 14 residues. V trimming: 6 bases; J trimming: 8 bases; junction bases outside the gene matches: 7. CDR1 is SNHLY and CDR2 is FYNNEI in the germline V gene. For the CDR3, the DNA is TGTGCCAGCAGGACGGGACAGGGACGAGAAAAACTGTTTTTT. Protein product: CASRTGQGREKLFF.

This clone was recorded only once. This specimen includes other DNA sequences encoding the same CDR3. This chain connects TRBV6-5 to TRBJ2-1; 10 nucleotides match TRBD1. CDR3 size: 15 residues. J gave up 2 bases and V 2 bases, and 0 bases lay outside the gene matches. From germline, CDR1 is MNHEY and CDR2 SVGAGI. In DNA, the CDR3 is TGTGCCAGCAGTTACGGGACAGGGGCCTACAATGAGCAGTTCTTC. Protein sequence: CASSYGTGAYNEQFF.

The chain is built from TRBV27 and TRBJ2-7, with TRBD2 identical over 9 bases. Germline values: CDR1 MNHEY, CDR2 SMNVEV (reference sequence). V gave up 10 bases and J gave up 0 bases; unmatched junction bases: 7. This CDR3 has 14 amino acids. CDR3 coding DNA: TGTGCCACCTCCACGCGGGAGGGCTCCTACGAGCAGTACTTC. It translates to CATSTREGSYEQYF.

Comments on this clone: Other DNA sequences in this sample translate to the same CDR3. The chain is built from TRBV27 and TRBJ2-1, with D tentatively TRBD1 (5 bases). With 0 bases removed from V and 6 bases from J, the gap between germline ends came to 6 bases. The germline V gene has CDR1 MNHEY and CDR2 SMNVEV (reference sequence). The CDR3 consists of 13 residues. The CDR3 DNA is TGTGCCAGCAGTTTATCTAGGGGCAATGAGCAGTTCTTC. Amino acid sequence: CASSLSRGNEQFF.

This clone occurred a few times. Other DNA sequences in this sample translate to the same CDR3. The CDR3: CASSEGWDSTDTQYF. CDR3 DNA sequence: TGTGCCAGCAGTGAGGGATGGGACAGCACAGATACGCAGTATTTT. The chain employs TRBV25-1 and TRBJ2-3; the D gene could be TRBD1 or TRBD2 (5 bases each). The CDR3 sequence is 15 residues long. Trimming stripped 3 bases from V and 0 bases from J, with 10 bases between. CDR1 is MGHDK and CDR2 is SYGVNS in the germline V gene.

The chain carries TRBV7-3 and TRBJ1-1; D possibly corresponds to TRBD1 (5 bases). Germline V gene sequence: CDR1 SGHTA, CDR2 FQGTGA. V was cut by 4 bases and J by 4 bases, with 13 bases left in between. There are 14 residues in the CDR3. CDR3 nucleotides: TGTGCCAGCAGCTCCGGGCTCGGGGGCACTGAAGCTTTCTTT. Amino acids: CASSSGLGGTEAFF.

The chain carries TRBV7-3 and TRBJ2-3; no clear D. Trimming removed 5 bases at V and 7 bases at J, with 10 bases between. The germline V gene has CDR1 SGHTA and CDR2 FQGTGA. This CDR3 has 12 residues. The CDR3 DNA sequence: TGTGCCAGCAGCCCCGGTGGGAATACGCAGTATTTT. Translation gives CASSPGGNTQYF.

This clone was observed once. This chain joins TRBV5-4 and TRBJ2-5; TRBD1 aligns across 9 bases. From germline, CDR1 is SGHNT and CDR2 YYREEE (reference sequence). With V trimmed by 0 bases and J by 5 bases, 8 bases remained unmatched. The CDR3 runs 16 residues. For the CDR3, the DNA is TGTGCCAGCAGCTTGGTGTCGGGACAGGGAGGCGAGACCCAGTACTTC. As protein: CASSLVSGQGGETQYF.

A single count supports this clone. This sequence joins TRBV7-8 and TRBJ2-7; perhaps D is TRBD1 or TRBD2 (5 bases each). The CDR3 totals 14 residues. V lost 5 bases to trimming and J lost 6 bases, with 17 bases between them. Germline CDR1 reads SGHVS; CDR2 reads FQNEAQ. CDR3 nucleotides: TGTGCCAGCAGCCCAATGGGACCCGCCACCGAGCAGTACTTC. It codes for CASSPMGPATEQYF. The entire variable domain, with the rest obtained from reference TRBV7-8 and TRBJ2-7, is as follows: GAGVSQSPRYKVAKRGQDVALRCDPISGHVSLFWYQQALGQGPEFLTYFQNEAQLDKSGLPSDRFFAERPEGSVSTLKIQRTQQEDSAVYLCASSPMGPATEQYFGPGTRLTVT.

This chain uses TRBV2 with TRBJ2-1; D is unresolved. V lost 0 bases, J lost 5 bases, and 17 bases lay in between. CDR1 is SNHLY and CDR2 is FYNNEI in the germline V gene. This CDR3 has 17 residues. The CDR3 nucleotides read TGTGCCAGCAGTGAAGCGCTTCCCCAAGACATTGACAATGAGCAGTTCTTC. This sequence encodes CASSEALPQDIDNEQFF.

The chain links TRBV7-3 to TRBJ2-7, with D uncertain. The V end was cut by 5 bases, the J end by 3 bases, with 8 bases between. From germline, CDR1 is SGHTA and CDR2 FQGTGA. The CDR3 sequence is 12 residues long. In DNA form, the CDR3 reads TGTGCCAGCAGCATTAACAGCTACGAGCAGTACTTC. As protein: CASSINSYEQYF.

This clone was recorded once. This sequence joins TRBV11-2 and TRBJ2-7; possibly TRBD1 for D (6 bases). The germline CDR1 and CDR2 sequences are SGHAT and FQNNGV. V was shortened by 3 bases and J by 5 bases, with 8 bases between the two germline ends. CDR3 size: 12 residues. The CDR3 DNA is TGTGCCAGCAGCTTCAACAGGGACGAGCAGTACTTC. Translation: CASSFNRDEQYF.

The V gene is TRBV10-1, the J gene TRBJ2-2; D is perhaps TRBD2 (6 bases). Trimming shortened V by 10 bases and J by 3 bases, and 12 bases separated the two germline ends. The CDR3 extends over 13 amino acids. CDR1 and CDR2 from the germline V gene are WNHNN and SYGVQD (reference sequence). CDR3 protein: CATAGFDTGELFF. The CDR3 DNA sequence: TGCGCCACTGCGGGGTTTGACACCGGGGAGCTGTTTTTT.

The chain employs TRBV19 and TRBJ2-1, with unresolved D. V lost 8 bases to trimming and J lost 4 bases, with 12 bases between them. The V gene's germline CDR1 is LNHDA and CDR2 SQIVND (reference sequence). The CDR3 is 13 amino acids. DNA of the CDR3: TGTGCCAGTTCGGTAGACTCTTACAATGAGCAGTTCTTC. It codes for CASSVDSYNEQFF. The variable domain in full, with the rest retrieved from reference TRBV19 and TRBJ2-1, is DGGITQSPKYLFRKEGQNVTLSCEQNLNHDAMYWYRQDPGQGLRLIYYSQIVNDFQKGDIAEGYSVSREKKESFPLTVTSAQKNPTAFYLCASSVDSYNEQFFGPGTRLTVL.

This chain uses TRBV7-6 with TRBJ2-1; D gene ambiguous. The CDR3 has 12 residues. Trimming removed 2 bases from V and 10 bases from J, with 9 bases in between. Per germline, CDR1 SGHVS and CDR2 FNYEAQ. CDR3 sequence reads: CASSLMPGEQFF. CDR3 sequence (DNA): TGTGCCAGCAGCTTAATGCCCGGGGAGCAGTTCTTC.